One sample yielded the 31 T cell receptor beta chains listed below, sequenced in a study of T cell repertoires in cytomegalovirus infection. Antigens for these TCRs are unknown. TCRdb analysed the reads with MiXCR anew, one entry per CDR3 protein. The sample lists approximately 990,000 distinct CDR3 sequences; 30% to 40% were seen once. Sequenced here: cultured CD8+ T cells from PBMCs, sampled from culture after CMV antigen stimulation. These receptors came from a human donor in good health (CMV status not recorded). Some clones in this sample may be carry-over from other donors' samples.

This chain connects TRBV9 to TRBJ2-4; D is possibly TRBD2 (7 bases). The CDR3 sequence is 16 residues long. Trimming removed 4 bases at V and 7 bases at J, with 21 bases between. Germline V gene sequence: CDR1 SGDLS, CDR2 YYNGEE. The CDR3 loop reads CASSPRRAGAMNIQYF. CDR3 DNA: TGTGCCAGCAGCCCCCGTCGGGCGGGGGCTATGAACATTCAGTACTTC.

The V gene is TRBV20-1, the J gene TRBJ2-1; D may match TRBD1 or TRBD2 (6 bases each). The germline CDR1 and CDR2 sequences are DFQATT and SNEGSKA (reference sequence). The CDR3 contains 15 residues. The ends were cut back, 2 bases at V and 5 bases at J, with 16 bases in the middle. The CDR3: CSARTGAPLHNEQFF. The DNA for the CDR3 is TGCAGTGCTAGAACGGGGGCCCCCCTCCACAATGAGCAGTTCTTC.

The rearrangement uses TRBV7-9 and TRBJ2-1; D possibly corresponds to TRBD1 (5 bases). The germline V gene has CDR1 SEHNR and CDR2 FQNEAQ (reference sequence). Trimming removed 4 bases from V and 1 base from J, with 23 bases in between. The CDR3 runs to 19 residues. The CDR3 here is CASSSQTWTTEASYNEQFF. The CDR3 DNA follows: TGTGCCAGCAGCTCCCAAACCTGGACGACAGAAGCTTCCTACAATGAGCAGTTCTTC.

V and J are TRBV12-5 and TRBJ2-5; TRBD2 aligns across 8 bases. The CDR3 is 20 residues long. V shed 3 bases and J 2 bases; nucleotides not matched to a gene: 20. Per germline, CDR1 LGHNT and CDR2 FRNRAP. The CDR3 DNA is TGTGCTAGTGGTTTTGGTAGCCCCCCGGGGGGGGGGCGAAATCAAGAGACCCAGTACTTC. Amino acid sequence: CASGFGSPPGGGRNQETQYF.

This clonotype was seen many times. The chain joins TRBV7-8 to TRBJ1-2; D not resolved. Trimming removed 3 bases at V and 8 bases at J, with 10 bases between. The CDR3 sequence is 12 residues long. The germline V gene has CDR1 SGHVS and CDR2 FQNEAQ. This chain's CDR3 is CASSFLTGGYTF. DNA of the CDR3: TGTGCCAGCAGCTTCTTAACTGGCGGCTACACCTTC.

The V call is TRBV11-2, the J call TRBJ2-2; D is perhaps TRBD1 or TRBD2 (5 bases each). Germline V gene sequence: CDR1 SGHAT, CDR2 FQNNGV. CDR3 length equals 17 residues. The ends were cut back, 5 bases at V and 3 bases at J, with 19 bases in the middle. CDR3 loop: CASSVTGMGRDTGELFF. The CDR3 nucleotides are TGTGCCAGCAGCGTTACGGGGATGGGGCGCGACACCGGGGAGCTGTTTTTT.

V is TRBV5-1 and J is TRBJ1-4; D gene ambiguous. The CDR3 totals 15 residues. CDR1 SGHRS and CDR2 YFSETQ come from the germline V gene. Trimming took off 9 bases at V and 1 base at J, with 16 bases between the two ends. The CDR3 protein is CANSPHFGTNEKLFF. The CDR3 DNA reads as TGCGCCAACAGTCCCCATTTCGGAACTAATGAAAAACTGTTTTTT.

V gene TRBV27 combines with J gene TRBJ2-3; the D is unclear. The CDR3 runs to 15 residues. Trimming removed 11 bases from V and 2 bases from J, with 20 bases in between. Per the germline V gene, CDR1 is MNHEY and CDR2 is SMNVEV (reference sequence). The CDR3 nucleotides are TGTGCCTGTGCCCCGGTCTCGTTTAACACAGATACGCAGTATTTT. It is translated as CACAPVSFNTDTQYF.

The chain employs TRBV20-1 and TRBJ2-7; 8 bases map to TRBD1. CDR3 length: 12 residues. CDR1 and CDR2 (germline): DFQATT, SNEGSKA (reference sequence). J gave up 5 bases and V 6 bases, and 6 bases lay outside the gene matches. The CDR3 protein is CSADGQGDEQYF. The CDR3 nucleotides are TGCAGTGCAGACGGACAGGGTGACGAGCAGTACTTC.

There are many counts of this clonotype. The V gene is TRBV4-2, the J gene TRBJ2-7; 10 positions agree with TRBD2. From germline, CDR1 is LGHNA and CDR2 YNFKEQ. Germline trimming cut 1 base from V and 2 bases from J; bases unmatched to any gene: 2. CDR3 length equals 15 residues. CDR3: CASSQGTSGTYEQYF. The CDR3 bases are TGTGCCAGCAGCCAAGGGACTAGCGGAACCTACGAGCAGTACTTC.

The table lists this clonotype with many counts. This rearrangement joins TRBV7-8 to TRBJ1-2; D is possibly TRBD1 (5 bases). The germline CDR1 and CDR2 sequences are SGHVS and FQNEAQ. The CDR3 is 14 amino acids. V dropped 2 bases and J dropped 6 bases, with 13 bases sitting between them. The DNA for the CDR3 is TGTGCCAGCAGCTTACAGGGAGGGAGGAATGGCTACACCTTC. Translation gives CASSLQGGRNGYTF.

This clonotype was counted at least ten times. This chain joins TRBV7-6 and TRBJ1-2, with 10 bases fitting TRBD1. Looked up from germline, CDR1 is SGHVS and CDR2 is FNYEAQ. CDR3 size: 17 residues. The junction had 7 bases not matched to a gene; V was cut back by 2 bases and J by 1 base. The DNA for the CDR3 is TGTGCCAGCAGCTTACGGGACAGGGGTCCTCTTAACTATGGCTACACCTTC. It translates to CASSLRDRGPLNYGYTF. Filled out from reference TRBV7-6 and TRBJ1-2, the complete variable domain reads GAGVSQSPRYKVTKRGQDVALRCDPISGHVSLYWYRQALGQGPEFLTYFNYEAQQDKSGLPNDRFSAERPEGSISTLTIQRTEQRDSAMYRCASSLRDRGPLNYGYTFGSGTRLTVV.

This chain links TRBV6-5 with TRBJ2-1; D gene unclear. The V end lost 3 bases, the J end lost 0 bases, and 9 bases lay between the germline ends. The V gene's germline CDR1 is MNHEY and CDR2 SVGAGI. The CDR3 is 15 amino acids. For the CDR3, the DNA is TGTGCCAGCAGTTATGGATGGAGCTCCTACAATGAGCAGTTCTTC. It encodes CASSYGWSSYNEQFF.

V is TRBV2 and J is TRBJ2-5; D ambiguous. The CDR3 sequence is 11 residues long. Trimming removed 11 bases at V and 5 bases at J, with 12 bases between. Germline CDR1 and CDR2: SNHLY and FYNNEI. The CDR3 sequence: CAVQWRETQYF. CDR3 nucleotides: TGTGCCGTACAGTGGCGGGAGACCCAGTACTTC.

The V call is TRBV28, the J call TRBJ1-1; D remains ambiguous. The germline V and J ends were trimmed by 4 bases and 3 bases, with 15 bases remaining between them. In germline, CDR1 is MDHEN, CDR2 SYDVKM. The CDR3 is made up of 15 amino acids. CDR3 DNA sequence: TGTGCCAGCAGTTCTCCTTGGAGCGGGGACACTGAAGCTTTCTTT. It codes for CASSSPWSGDTEAFF. The entire variable domain, with the rest obtained from reference TRBV28 and TRBJ1-1, is as follows: DVKVTQSSRYLVKRTGEKVFLECVQDMDHENMFWYRQDPGLGLRLIYFSYDVKMKEKGDIPEGYSVSREKKERFSLILESASTNQTSMYLCASSSPWSGDTEAFFGQGTRLTVV.

The chain couples TRBV20-1 to TRBJ1-5; 7 nucleotides align to TRBD1. Germline CDR1 and CDR2: DFQATT and SNEGSKA (reference sequence). V trimming: 3 bases; J trimming: 6 bases; junction bases outside the gene matches: 5. The CDR3 extends over 13 amino acids. The CDR3 loop reads CSASGRGGQPQHF. CDR3 coding DNA: TGCAGTGCTAGTGGCAGGGGGGGTCAGCCCCAGCATTTT.

This clonotype has ten or more counts. The CDR3, as DNA: TGTGCCAGCAGCCGGGGGTCCGAGCAGTACTTC. It translates to CASSRGSEQYF. The rearrangement joins TRBV7-9 to TRBJ2-7, with a weak D call TRBD2 (6 bases). Germline V gives CDR1 SEHNR, CDR2 FQNEAQ (reference sequence). V lost 5 bases, J lost 6 bases, and 8 bases lay in between. The CDR3 has 11 amino acids.

The chain is built from TRBV5-1 and TRBJ2-2; D remains unclear. Germline V gene data show CDR1 as SGHRS and CDR2 as YFSETQ. V dropped 4 bases and J dropped 6 bases, with 13 bases sitting between them. The CDR3 totals 14 residues. CDR3 protein: CASSPREDAGELFF. In DNA, the CDR3 is TGCGCCAGCAGCCCCCGTGAGGACGCCGGGGAGCTGTTTTTT.

V usage is TRBV3-1 and J usage is TRBJ2-7; TRBD2 matches at 12 bases. Trimming at V came to 8 bases and at J to 1 base, leaving 6 bases not matched to a gene. CDR3 length equals 15 residues. CDR1 is LGHDT, CDR2 YNNKEL, per germline (reference sequence). DNA for the CDR3: TGTGCCAGCGGACCTAGCGGGGGGGCGTCCTACGAGCAGTACGTC. As protein: CASGPSGGASYEQYV.

This clonotype was observed at least ten times. The chain employs TRBV7-2 and TRBJ1-2; D possibly corresponds to TRBD1 (6 bases). The CDR3 contains 15 residues. Germline V CDR1 and CDR2: SGHTA, FQGNSA. The V end was cut by 2 bases, the J end by 6 bases, with 16 bases between. The CDR3 nucleotides are TGTGCCAGCAGCTTAACCCCGGGGGCAGTCGATGGCTACACCTTC. Encoded protein: CASSLTPGAVDGYTF.

The chain links TRBV20-1 to TRBJ2-7; D gene unclear. V lost 0 bases and J 3 bases, leaving 27 bases between the germline ends. Germline V CDR1 and CDR2: DFQATT, SNEGSKA (reference sequence). This CDR3 contains 19 residues. This CDR3 reads CSAREKGLGRVRPGYEQYV. CDR3 nucleotides: TGCAGTGCTAGAGAGAAGGGCTTGGGTCGAGTCAGACCCGGCTACGAGCAGTACGTC.

The V gene is TRBV6-5, the J gene TRBJ1-3; 7 bases are a match to TRBD1. CDR3 size: 14 residues. V shed 10 bases, J shed 0 bases, and the junction held 6 bases outside the gene matches. The V gene's germline CDR1 is MNHEY and CDR2 SVGAGI. The CDR3 sequence: CATPGQYSGNTIYF. For the CDR3, the DNA is TGTGCCACCCCGGGACAGTACTCTGGAAACACCATATATTTT.

This sequence joins TRBV2 and TRBJ2-4; 7 nucleotides line up with TRBD2. CDR3 length: 17 residues. Germline lookup yields CDR1 SNHLY and CDR2 FYNNEI. V was pared by 9 bases and J by 1 base, with 15 bases of the junction left unmatched. For the CDR3, the DNA is TGTGCCAGTAAACGACTAGCAATCTTTTCGGCCAAAAACATTCAGTACTTC. This codes for CASKRLAIFSAKNIQYF.

This rearrangement joins TRBV2 to TRBJ2-7; perhaps D is TRBD1 or TRBD2 (5 bases each). V gave up 7 bases and J gave up 4 bases, with 14 bases separating them. The CDR3 has 13 residues. CDR1 is SNHLY, CDR2 FYNNEI, per germline. The CDR3 DNA reads TGTGCCAGCACCCCGCTGGGGGAATACGAGCAGTACTTC. This sequence encodes CASTPLGEYEQYF.

The CDR3 sequence is CASSLGGTAEAFF. CDR3 nucleotides: TGTGCCAGCAGCTTAGGGGGGACCGCTGAAGCTTTCTTT. The V gene is TRBV7-6, the J gene TRBJ1-1; perhaps TRBD1 as D (5 bases). Trimming removed 1 base at V and 6 bases at J, with 9 bases between. The germline CDR1 and CDR2 sequences are SGHVS and FNYEAQ. The CDR3 is made up of 13 amino acids. The variable domain in full, completed from reference TRBV7-6 and TRBJ1-1, reads GAGVSQSPRYKVTKRGQDVALRCDPISGHVSLYWYRQALGQGPEFLTYFNYEAQQDKSGLPNDRFSAERPEGSISTLTIQRTEQRDSAMYRCASSLGGTAEAFFGQGTRLTVV.

In regard to this clonotype: Relative to the germline gene, one junction end is altered; a read error may explain this. This rearrangement joins TRBV12-5 to TRBJ2-7; D is uncertain. There are 15 residues in the CDR3. CDR1 is LGHNT and CDR2 is FRNRAP in the germline V gene. CDR3 residues: CASRFHSTYSYEQYF. The CDR3 DNA sequence: TGTGCTAGTCGTTTTCACTCCACCTACTCCTACGAGCAGTACTTC.

The chain employs TRBV4-1 and TRBJ1-1; TRBD1 aligns across 7 bases. Trimming cost V 3 bases and J 5 bases; bases outside gene matches: 9. The CDR3 contains 15 residues. The germline V gene encodes CDR1 MGHRA and CDR2 YSYEKL. CDR3 bases: TGCGCCAGCAGCCAGGGGCGACAGGGAGGGACTGAAGCTTTCTTT. Protein product: CASSQGRQGGTEAFF.

J is TRBJ2-3 and V is TRBV12-3 or TRBV12-4; no clear D gene. V shed 7 bases and J shed 2 bases, with 10 bases lying between them. The CDR3 contains 13 residues. The CDR3 sequence is CASKGQDTDTQYF. CDR3 bases: TGTGCCAGCAAAGGGCAGGACACAGATACGCAGTATTTT.

This clonotype turned up a few times. V and J are TRBV12-3 or TRBV12-4 and TRBJ2-1; tentatively, D is TRBD2 (7 bases). The CDR3 spans 15 residues. Trimming took off 4 bases at V and 2 bases at J, with 12 bases between the two ends. CDR3 DNA sequence: TGTGCCAGCAGTTGGGGAGGGGGAGCCTACAATGAGCAGTTCTTC. It specifies CASSWGGGAYNEQFF.

The rearrangement joins TRBV15 to TRBJ2-3, with D maybe TRBD2 (6 bases). The CDR3 covers 15 residues. V was shortened by 1 base and J by 0 bases, with 8 bases between the two germline ends. Germline V gives CDR1 LNHNV, CDR2 YYDKDF (reference sequence). CDR3 sequence (DNA): TGTGCCACCAGCAGAGGGGGGGTCAGCACAGATACGCAGTATTTT. Its protein is CATSRGGVSTDTQYF.

J is TRBJ2-1 and V is TRBV24-1; 7 bases are shared with TRBD1. J gave up 1 base and V 4 bases, and 3 bases lay outside the gene matches. This CDR3 is built from 15 residues. Germline V gene sequence: CDR1 KGHDR, CDR2 SFDVKD. In DNA form, the CDR3 reads TGTGCCACCAGTGACCCGGGACAGTCCTACAATGAGCAGTTCTTC. This gives the protein CATSDPGQSYNEQFF.